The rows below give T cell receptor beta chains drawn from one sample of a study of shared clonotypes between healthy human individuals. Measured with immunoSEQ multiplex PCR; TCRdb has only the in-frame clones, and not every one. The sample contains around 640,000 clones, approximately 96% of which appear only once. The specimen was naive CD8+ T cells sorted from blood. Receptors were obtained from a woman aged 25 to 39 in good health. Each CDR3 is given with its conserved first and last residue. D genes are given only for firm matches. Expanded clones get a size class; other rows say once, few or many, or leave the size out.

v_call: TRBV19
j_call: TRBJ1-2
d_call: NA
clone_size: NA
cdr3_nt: TGTGCCAGTAGTATAGAGGGAAACTACTATGGCTACACCTTC
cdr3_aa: CASSIEGNYYGYTF

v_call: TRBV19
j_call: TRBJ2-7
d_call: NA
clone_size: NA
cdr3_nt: TGTGCCAGTAGTATAGATCTGGAATGGGGCGAGCAGTACTTC
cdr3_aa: CASSIDLEWGEQYF

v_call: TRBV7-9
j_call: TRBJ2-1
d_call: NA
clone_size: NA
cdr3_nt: TGTGCCAGCAGCCGGACAGAGGCTAATGAGCAGTTCTTC
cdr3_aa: CASSRTEANEQFF

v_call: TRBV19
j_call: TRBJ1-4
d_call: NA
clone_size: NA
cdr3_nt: TGTGCCAGTAGTGAGGAGGATGAAAAACTGTTTTTT
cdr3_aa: CASSEEDEKLFF

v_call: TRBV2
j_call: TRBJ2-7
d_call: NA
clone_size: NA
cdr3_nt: TGTGCCAGCAGTGAAAGTTTCGGACAACTTTACGAGCAGTACTTC
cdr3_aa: CASSESFGQLYEQYF

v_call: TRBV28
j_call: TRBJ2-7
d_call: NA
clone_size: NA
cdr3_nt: TGTGCCAGCAGCCAAGGGACCTCCGGCTACGAGCAGTACTTC
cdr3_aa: CASSQGTSGYEQYF

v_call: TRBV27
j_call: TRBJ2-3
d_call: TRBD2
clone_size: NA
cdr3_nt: TGTGCCAGCAGAACGGGACTAGCGGGCACAGATACGCAGTATTTT
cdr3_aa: CASRTGLAGTDTQYF

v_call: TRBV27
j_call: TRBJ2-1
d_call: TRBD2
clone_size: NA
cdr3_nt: TGTGCCAGCAGTTCTACTAGCGGGAACAATGAGCAGTTCTTC
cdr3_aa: CASSSTSGNNEQFF

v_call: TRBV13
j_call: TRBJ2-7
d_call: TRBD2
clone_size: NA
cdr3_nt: TGTGCCAGCAGCTTAAGCGGGGTCTCCTACGAGCAGTACTTC
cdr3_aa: CASSLSGVSYEQYF

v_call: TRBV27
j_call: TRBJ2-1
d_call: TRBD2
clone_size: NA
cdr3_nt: TGTGCCAGCAGTATCCGAGCGGGAGGGGGGAATGAGCAGTTCTTC
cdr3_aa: CASSIRAGGGNEQFF

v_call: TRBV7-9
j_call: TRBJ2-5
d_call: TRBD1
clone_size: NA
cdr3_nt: TGTGCCAGCAGCTCCCTGAAGGACAGGCAAGAGACCCAGTACTTC
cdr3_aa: CASSSLKDRQETQYF

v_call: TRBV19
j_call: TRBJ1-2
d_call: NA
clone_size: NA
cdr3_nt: TGTGCCAGTAGTATCGGGGTTCTTTGGGGTGGCTACACCTTC
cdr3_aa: CASSIGVLWGGYTF

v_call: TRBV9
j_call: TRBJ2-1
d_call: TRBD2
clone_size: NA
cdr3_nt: TGTGCCAGCAGCGTGGGACTAGCGGGAGATCGGAATGAGCAGTTCTTC
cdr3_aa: CASSVGLAGDRNEQFF

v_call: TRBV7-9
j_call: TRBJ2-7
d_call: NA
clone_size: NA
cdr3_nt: TGTGCCAGCAGCGCACCCGGGGAGCAGTACTTC
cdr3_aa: CASSAPGEQYF

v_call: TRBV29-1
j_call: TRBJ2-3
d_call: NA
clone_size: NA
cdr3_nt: TGCAGCGTTGAAGCGGAAGGGTCCGCTAGCACAGATACGCAGTATTTT
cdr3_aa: CSVEAEGSASTDTQYF

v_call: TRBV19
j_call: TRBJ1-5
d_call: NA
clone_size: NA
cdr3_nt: TGTGCCAGTAGTATCAGGGATAGCAATCAGCCCCAGCATTTT
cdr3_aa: CASSIRDSNQPQHF

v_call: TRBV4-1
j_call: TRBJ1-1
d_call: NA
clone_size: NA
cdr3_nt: TGCGCCAGCAGCCAACACATATCGAACACTGAAGCTTTCTTT
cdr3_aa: CASSQHISNTEAFF

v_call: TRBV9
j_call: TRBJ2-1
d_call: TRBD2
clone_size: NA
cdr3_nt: TGTGCCAGCAGCCCCCACTCAAGGGGTGCGGGAGGGCCGCGTGAGCAGTTCTTC
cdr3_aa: CASSPHSRGAGGPREQFF

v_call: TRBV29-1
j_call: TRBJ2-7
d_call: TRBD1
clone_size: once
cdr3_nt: TGCAGCGTTGTTGACAGGGGCTTTGTCGAGCAGTACTTC
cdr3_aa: CSVVDRGFVEQYF

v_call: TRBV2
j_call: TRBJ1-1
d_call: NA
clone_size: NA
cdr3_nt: TGTGCCAGCAGTGAGTCTTTTAGGGGAGGGGACACTGAAGCTTTCTTT
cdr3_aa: CASSESFRGGDTEAFF

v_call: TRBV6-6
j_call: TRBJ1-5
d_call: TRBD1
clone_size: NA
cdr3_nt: TGTGCCAGCAGTTCGTCCAGGGGGCCTAATCAGCCCCAGCATTTT
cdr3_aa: CASSSSRGPNQPQHF

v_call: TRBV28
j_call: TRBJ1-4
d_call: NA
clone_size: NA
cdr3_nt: TGTGCCAGCAGTTTTTTTAATGAAAAACTGTTTTTT
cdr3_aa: CASSFFNEKLFF

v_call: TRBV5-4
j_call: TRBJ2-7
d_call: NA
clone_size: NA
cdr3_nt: TGTGCCAGCAGCTTCGGGGATGCCGAGCAGTACTTC
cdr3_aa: CASSFGDAEQYF

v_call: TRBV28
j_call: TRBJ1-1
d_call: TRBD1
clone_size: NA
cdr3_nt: TGTGCCAGCAGGACAGGGGAGAGCACTGAAGCTTTCTTT
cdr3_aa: CASRTGESTEAFF

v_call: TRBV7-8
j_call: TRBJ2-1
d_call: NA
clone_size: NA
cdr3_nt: TGTGCCAGCAGCTGGGGGAGAGATGAGCAGTTCTTC
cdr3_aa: CASSWGRDEQFF

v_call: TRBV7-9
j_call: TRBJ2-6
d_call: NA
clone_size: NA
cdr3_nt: TGTGCCAGCAGCTTAGACGTCTCTGGGGCCAACGTCCTGACTTTC
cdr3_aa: CASSLDVSGANVLTF

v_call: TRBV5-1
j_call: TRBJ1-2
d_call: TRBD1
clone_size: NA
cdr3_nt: TGCGCCAGCAGCTTGACAGGGGCTTCTGATGGCTACACCTTC
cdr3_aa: CASSLTGASDGYTF

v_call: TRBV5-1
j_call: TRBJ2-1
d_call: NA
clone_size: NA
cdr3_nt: TGCGCCAGCAGCTTGGAGGGGGGCAATGAGCAGTTCTTC
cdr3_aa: CASSLEGGNEQFF

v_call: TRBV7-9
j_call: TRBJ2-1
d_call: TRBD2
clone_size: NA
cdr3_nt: TGTGCCAGCAGCTCGACTAGCGGGGAATACAATGAGCAGTTCTTC
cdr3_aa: CASSSTSGEYNEQFF

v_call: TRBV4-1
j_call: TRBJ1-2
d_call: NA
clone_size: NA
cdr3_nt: TGCGCCAGCAGCCAAGGTCCCCTCGGTACCAGGGGAACCTATGGCTACACCTTC
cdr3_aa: CASSQGPLGTRGTYGYTF

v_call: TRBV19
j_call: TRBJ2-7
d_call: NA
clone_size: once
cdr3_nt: TGTGCCAGTAGTAAAAAGGACAGCCTCTACGAGCAGTACTTC
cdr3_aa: CASSKKDSLYEQYF

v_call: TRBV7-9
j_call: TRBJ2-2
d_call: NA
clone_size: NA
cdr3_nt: TGTGCCAGCAGCACCCACTTTCCGGGAGAAGCCGGGGAGCTGTTTTTT
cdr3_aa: CASSTHFPGEAGELFF

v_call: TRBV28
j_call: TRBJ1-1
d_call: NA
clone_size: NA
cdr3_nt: TGTGCCAGCAGTCTTTTAGTCGGGAACACTGAAGCTTTCTTT
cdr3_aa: CASSLLVGNTEAFF

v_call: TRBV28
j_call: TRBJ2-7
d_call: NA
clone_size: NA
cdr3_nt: TGTGCCAGCCAGGGTTCTTACGAGCAGTACTTC
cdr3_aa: CASQGSYEQYF

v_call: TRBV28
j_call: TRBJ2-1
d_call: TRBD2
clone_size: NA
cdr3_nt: TGTGCCAGCAGCCCGGGACTAGCGGGAGATGAGCAGTTCTTC
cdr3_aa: CASSPGLAGDEQFF

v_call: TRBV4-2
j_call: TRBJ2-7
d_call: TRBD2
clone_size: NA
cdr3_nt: TGTGCCAGCAGCCTGAGACTAGCGGGAGCCTACGAGCAGTACTTC
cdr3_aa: CASSLRLAGAYEQYF

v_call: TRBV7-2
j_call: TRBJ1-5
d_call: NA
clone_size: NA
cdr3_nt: TGTGCCAGCAGCCCTCGGTGGTCGAGCAATCAGCCCCAGCATTTT
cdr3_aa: CASSPRWSSNQPQHF

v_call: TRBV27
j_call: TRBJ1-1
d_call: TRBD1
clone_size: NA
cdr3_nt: TGTGCCAGCAGTTGGCAGGGGGGAGGTACTGAAGCTTTCTTT
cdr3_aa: CASSWQGGGTEAFF

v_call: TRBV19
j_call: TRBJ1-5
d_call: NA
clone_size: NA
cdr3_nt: TGTGCCAGTAATACGGGACCAAATCAGCCCCAGCATTTT
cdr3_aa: CASNTGPNQPQHF

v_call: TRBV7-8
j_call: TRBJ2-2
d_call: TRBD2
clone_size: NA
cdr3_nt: TGTGCCAGCAGCTTATTCGCGGGGGACACCGGGGAGCTGTTTTTT
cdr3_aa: CASSLFAGDTGELFF

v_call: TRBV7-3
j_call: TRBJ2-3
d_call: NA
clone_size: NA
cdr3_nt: TGTGCCAGCAGCTCGTCTTGGAACCCAGATACGCAGTATTTT
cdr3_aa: CASSSSWNPDTQYF

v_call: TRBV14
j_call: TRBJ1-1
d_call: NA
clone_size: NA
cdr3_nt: TGTGCCAGCAGCCAGTGGGATAACACTGAAGCTTTCTTT
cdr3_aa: CASSQWDNTEAFF

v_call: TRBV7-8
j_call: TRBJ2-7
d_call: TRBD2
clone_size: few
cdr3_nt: TGTGCCAGCAGCTTAGCAGCGGGAGTACTGAACGAGCAGTACTTC
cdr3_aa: CASSLAAGVLNEQYF

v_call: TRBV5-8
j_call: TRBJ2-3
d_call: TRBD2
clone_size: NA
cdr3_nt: TGTGCCAGCAGCCCCGGGCTAGCGGAACTCACAGATACGCAGTATTTT
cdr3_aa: CASSPGLAELTDTQYF

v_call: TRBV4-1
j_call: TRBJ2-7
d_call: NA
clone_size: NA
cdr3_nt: TGCGCCAGCAGCCAAGATTCGTTCAGGGACTACGAGCAGTACTTC
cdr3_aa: CASSQDSFRDYEQYF

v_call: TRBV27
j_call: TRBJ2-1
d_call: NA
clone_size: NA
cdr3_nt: TGTGCCAGCAGTTCGGGGCGAGAGCAGTTCTTC
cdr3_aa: CASSSGREQFF

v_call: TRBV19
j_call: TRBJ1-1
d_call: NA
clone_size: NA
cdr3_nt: TGTGCCAGTAGCTGGGGATCGGGGAACACTGAAGCTTTCTTT
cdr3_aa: CASSWGSGNTEAFF

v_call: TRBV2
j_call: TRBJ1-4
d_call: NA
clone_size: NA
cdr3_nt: TGTGCCAGCAGTGACGGGGGGCTGAATGAAAAACTGTTTTTT
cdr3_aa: CASSDGGLNEKLFF

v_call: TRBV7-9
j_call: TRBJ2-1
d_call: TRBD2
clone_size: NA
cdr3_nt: TGTGCCAGCACTCTATCTAGCGGATACAATGAGCAGTTCTTC
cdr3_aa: CASTLSSGYNEQFF

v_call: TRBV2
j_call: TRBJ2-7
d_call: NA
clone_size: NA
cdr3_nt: TGTGCCAGCAGTGAAGGGCTAGCCTTCTACGAGCAGTACTTC
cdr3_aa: CASSEGLAFYEQYF